This passage covers 3 T cell receptor beta chains from one sample sequenced in a study of blood T cell repertoires in COVID-19. TCRdb's copy holds only in-frame clones and misses some; the assay was immunoSEQ multiplex PCR. This sample has approximately 200,000 clones, with about 80% found just once. Source material: peripheral blood. The source is a human donor with acute or convalescent COVID-19. The donor label of this sample is uncertain.

The chain joins TRBV5-6 to TRBJ2-2; the match to TRBD2 covers 7 bases. The CDR3 is made up of 17 amino acids. V lost 5 bases to trimming and J lost 1 base; unmatched junction nucleotides: 11. Per the germline V gene, CDR1 is SGHDT and CDR2 is YYEEEE. Here the CDR3 reads CASRRNPSGGNTGELFF. CDR3 DNA: TGTGCCAGCAGACGAAATCCTAGCGGAGGGAACACCGGGGAGCTGTTTTTT.

V gene TRBV5-1 combines with J gene TRBJ2-7; perhaps TRBD2 as D (5 bases). The CDR3 sequence is 14 residues long. The germline V and J ends were trimmed by 0 bases and 6 bases, with 13 bases remaining between them. Germline CDR1 SGHRS, CDR2 YFSETQ. DNA for the CDR3: TGCGCCAGCAGCTTGGGGACCGACTACCTCGAGCAGTACTTC. Its translation is CASSLGTDYLEQYF.

CDR3 in amino acids: CASSFGQGVGEQYF. As DNA, the CDR3 is TGCGCCAGCAGCTTTGGACAGGGCGTAGGAGAGCAGTACTTC. The rearrangement joins TRBV5-1 to TRBJ2-7; the match to TRBD1 covers 8 bases. Losses at the gene ends were 2 bases for V and 7 bases for J; bases not matched to a gene: 8. Germline lookup yields CDR1 SGHRS and CDR2 YFSETQ. CDR3 length equals 14 residues.